Listed below are T cell receptor beta chains from one sample, sequenced in a study of blood T cell repertoires in COVID-19. Sequenced by immunoSEQ multiplex PCR; TCRdb stores in-frame clones only, minus some. The sample lists 50,000 to 70,000 clones, over 80% occurring once. The sequenced sample was peripheral blood. Receptor source: a human donor with active COVID-19. The donor label of this sample is uncertain. Both conserved end residues are part of each CDR3. Each record gives: CDR3 protein, CDR3 DNA, CDR3 length, D gene, V gene, J gene, clone size. D genes are given only for firm matches. Not all rows give a size; the values are once, few, many and, for expanded clones, a class.

CASSFGRGVSQSSYNEQFF	TGTGCCAGCAGCTTTGGACGGGGGGTGTCCCAGAGCTCCTACAATGAGCAGTTCTTC	19	TRBD2	TRBV7-2	TRBJ2-1	many
CASSPILAAGAVGELFF	TGTGCCAGCTCACCAATCTTGGCGGCGGGAGCGGTCGGGGAGCTGTTTTTT	17	TRBD2	TRBV18	TRBJ2-2	NA
CATGGVDNSPLHF	TGTGCCACCGGCGGGGTAGATAATTCACCCCTCCACTTT	13	NA	TRBV25-1	TRBJ1-6	few
CASSWGLAGSYEQYF	TGCGCCAGCAGCTGGGGACTAGCGGGCTCCTACGAGCAGTACTTC	15	TRBD2	TRBV5-1	TRBJ2-7	NA
CASSPGVGDEQYF	TGTGCCAGCAGCCCTGGGGTCGGGGACGAGCAGTACTTC	13	NA	TRBV5-6	TRBJ2-7	NA
CASSWDRGKKNIQYF	TGTGCCAGCAGTTGGGACAGGGGGAAAAAAAACATTCAGTACTTC	15	TRBD1	TRBV27	TRBJ2-4	once
CASSLLGGGEQYF	TGTGCCAGCAGCTTACTTGGAGGAGGGGAGCAGTACTTC	13	NA	TRBV7-8	TRBJ2-7	NA
CSAYYNEQFF	TGCAGTGCTTATTACAATGAGCAGTTCTTC	10	NA	TRBV20-1	TRBJ2-1	NA
CASSPIQGAHEQYF	TGTGCCAGCAGCCCTATACAGGGGGCGCACGAGCAGTACTTC	14	TRBD1	TRBV7-2	TRBJ2-7	NA
CASSRTRGQDPYEQYF	TGTGCCAGCAGCCGGACCCGGGGACAGGACCCCTACGAGCAGTACTTC	16	TRBD1	TRBV4-2	TRBJ2-7	once
CASSLAIRTEAFF	TGTGCCAGCAGTTTGGCCATACGCACTGAAGCTTTCTTT	13	NA	TRBV27	TRBJ1-1	once
CSAQDGDRRLSSYEQYF	TGCAGCGCCCAGGACGGGGACAGAAGATTAAGCTCCTACGAGCAGTACTTC	17	TRBD1	TRBV29-1	TRBJ2-7	once
CASIPRGSYEQYF	TGTGCCAGCATCCCCCGGGGGTCCTACGAGCAGTACTTC	13	NA	TRBV27	TRBJ2-7	NA
CASFSRDRGVTGELFF	TGTGCCAGTTTCTCCCGGGACAGGGGTGTAACCGGGGAGCTGTTTTTT	16	TRBD1	TRBV19	TRBJ2-2	NA
CAWKLGLAGDEQYF	TGTGCCTGGAAGTTAGGACTAGCGGGAGACGAGCAGTACTTC	14	TRBD2	TRBV30	TRBJ2-7	NA
CASTSGSTGELFF	TGTGCCAGCACCTCAGGGTCAACCGGGGAGCTGTTTTTT	13	NA	TRBV28	TRBJ2-2	NA
CASSNFRDREEAFF	TGTGCCAGCAGCAATTTCCGGGACAGGGAGGAAGCTTTCTTT	14	NA	TRBV21-1	TRBJ1-1	NA
CATSAGGNTQYF	TGTGCCACCAGCGCCGGGGGGAATACGCAGTATTTT	12	TRBD2	TRBV24-1	TRBJ2-3	NA
CASRPDRVVTGELFF	TGTGCCAGCAGACCGGACAGGGTAGTGACCGGGGAGCTGTTTTTT	15	TRBD1	TRBV5-8	TRBJ2-2	NA
CASSIKRGQGSLNDGYTF	TGTGCCAGCAGCATAAAACGCGGTCAGGGTTCTCTGAACGATGGCTACACCTTC	18	NA	TRBV5-5	TRBJ1-2	few
CASSGDRYLNTEAFF	TGTGCCAGCAGCGGGGACAGGTACCTGAACACTGAAGCTTTCTTT	15	TRBD1	TRBV6-5	TRBJ1-1	NA
CASSSGLAGQDTQYF	TGTGCCAGCAGCTCGGGACTAGCGGGGCAAGATACGCAGTATTTT	15	TRBD2	TRBV5-4	TRBJ2-3	NA
CASSEEWTGPYEQYF	TGTGCCAGCAGTGAAGAATGGACAGGGCCCTACGAGCAGTACTTC	15	TRBD1	TRBV6-1	TRBJ2-7	few
CASSVASTDTQYF	TGTGCCAGCAGTGTGGCTAGCACAGATACGCAGTATTTT	13	NA	TRBV6-4	TRBJ2-3	NA
CASSQFAAGVYQETQYF	TGCGCCAGCAGTCAATTCGCAGCGGGAGTGTACCAAGAGACCCAGTACTTC	17	TRBD2	TRBV23-1	TRBJ2-5	once
CASSSQIRLAGGFDEQFF	TGTGCCAGCAGTTCCCAGATAAGACTAGCGGGAGGGTTTGATGAGCAGTTCTTC	18	TRBD2	TRBV28	TRBJ2-1	NA
CASSLGQGRQNIQYF	TGTGCCAGCAGCTTGGGACAGGGACGACAAAACATTCAGTACTTC	15	TRBD1	TRBV5-8	TRBJ2-4	once
CASSSRLPQETQYF	TGTGCCAGCAGTTCTCGGTTACCCCAAGAGACCCAGTACTTC	14	NA	TRBV27	TRBJ2-5	NA
CASSQDRTAGNTIYF	TGCGCCAGCAGCCAAGATCGGACTGCTGGAAACACCATATATTTT	15	NA	TRBV4-3	TRBJ1-3	NA
CASSLSPGHSYEQYF	TGCGCCAGCAGCTTGTCGCCCGGACATAGCTACGAGCAGTACTTC	15	NA	TRBV5-1	TRBJ2-7	NA
CASSPLGQGNEQFF	TGTGCCAGCTCACCACTGGGACAGGGCAATGAGCAGTTCTTC	14	TRBD1	TRBV18	TRBJ2-1	NA
CASSRTTSVNYNEQFF	TGCGCCAGCAGCCGCACCACTAGCGTCAACTACAATGAGCAGTTCTTC	16	TRBD2	TRBV4-1	TRBJ2-1	NA
CASSLGDRVYEQYF	TGCGCCAGCAGCTTGGGCGACAGGGTGTACGAGCAGTACTTC	14	TRBD1	TRBV5-1	TRBJ2-7	NA
CASSLAGTSANTQYF	TGTGCCAGCAGCCTAGCCGGGACTAGCGCGAATACGCAGTATTTT	15	TRBD2	TRBV9	TRBJ2-3	NA
CASSFSGQGVGQPQHF	TGTGCCAGTAGCTTCTCGGGACAGGGCGTTGGACAGCCCCAGCATTTT	16	TRBD1	TRBV19	TRBJ1-5	NA
CASKAGTGRLGTSGNEQFF	TGCGCCAGCAAGGCCGGGACAGGGAGATTAGGGACTAGCGGCAATGAGCAGTTCTTC	19	TRBD2	TRBV5-1	TRBJ2-1	once
CASSLGQGISPLHF	TGTGCCAGCAGCTTAGGGCAGGGTATATCACCCCTCCACTTT	14	NA	TRBV7-9	TRBJ1-6	NA
CASSLGGGAHETQYF	TGCGCCAGCAGCTTGGGCGGGGGGGCGCACGAGACCCAGTACTTC	15	TRBD2	TRBV5-1	TRBJ2-5	few
CASSYPPLRIDEQFF	TGTGCCAGCAGTTACCCTCCACTTCGCATCGATGAGCAGTTCTTC	15	NA	TRBV6-7	TRBJ2-1	NA
CASSDNRNTGELFF	TGTGCCAGCAGCGATAACAGGAACACCGGGGAGCTGTTTTTT	14	NA	TRBV25-1	TRBJ2-2	few